A selection of T cell receptor beta chains follows, all from one sample in a study of CXCR3-negative and CXCR3-positive naive CD8 T cells. TCRdb reprocessed the 5' RACE reads, keeping one entry per CDR3 protein, no DNA. The table lists roughly 130,000 distinct CDR3 sequences. The sequenced sample consisted of naive CXCR3+ CD8+ T cells from blood. The receptor set was obtained from a human donor in good health. Some clones in this sample may be carry-over from other donors' samples. The CDR3 runs from the conserved cysteine through the conserved F or W.

V	J	CDR3
TRBV29-1	TRBJ2-7	CSVETDPGGGYEQYF
TRBV5-5	TRBJ1-1	CASSSGELDTEAFF
TRBV5-1	TRBJ2-5	CASSPEPQETQYF
TRBV29-1	TRBJ2-5	CSAQTDALYQETQYF
TRBV29-1	TRBJ1-1	CSVLGSDTEAFF
TRBV4-1	TRBJ2-1	CASSHRTGGYNEQFF
TRBV12-3/TRBV12-4	TRBJ2-1	CASSLGGWGNEQFF
TRBV4-1	TRBJ2-7	CASSQPYRGKIDEQYF
TRBV7-2	TRBJ2-2	CASSLGKRGGREELFF
TRBV28	TRBJ1-2	CASSGQGASGYTF
TRBV7-3	TRBJ1-1	CASSLSGGAVLTEAFF
TRBV29-1	TRBJ2-1	CSVRGAGETYNEQFF
TRBV7-9	TRBJ2-7	CASSSERQGPYEQYF
TRBV6-6	TRBJ2-2	CASSYSKGTGELFF
TRBV6-6	TRBJ2-7	CASSAVLLGFYEQYF
TRBV27	TRBJ1-3	CASSPTGISLGNTIYF
TRBV4-3	TRBJ2-4	CASSQDRGTLLNF
TRBV5-5	TRBJ2-5	CASSLSVNQETQYF
TRBV7-3	TRBJ2-3	CASSATGASTDTQYF
TRBV5-1	TRBJ2-1	CASSGTGDEQFF
TRBV6-2/TRBV6-3	TRBJ2-1	CASTVKRIGISSYNEQFF
TRBV6-2/TRBV6-3	TRBJ2-1	CASSLGRANEQFF
TRBV4-3	TRBJ2-7	CASSQGQGGTYEQYF
TRBV7-9	TRBJ2-7	CASRPGLGSYEQYF
TRBV7-3	TRBJ2-5	CASSLTGEEETQYF
TRBV2	TRBJ1-5	CASSDRDQPQHF
TRBV10-3	TRBJ2-7	CAISESDRVLSYEQYF
TRBV9	TRBJ2-3	CASSVGQREQYF
TRBV6-6	TRBJ2-7	CASSHGTGYEQYF
TRBV28	TRBJ2-4	CASSPGLGVAKNIQYF
TRBV4-3	TRBJ1-2	CASSQGRGVGYTF
TRBV6-6	TRBJ2-1	CASSYSTLAAPGNEQFF
TRBV7-2	TRBJ2-2	CASSSFHSNTGELFF
TRBV5-1	TRBJ2-1	CASSYGGAVYNEQFF
TRBV29-1	TRBJ2-7	CSVAGGDAYEQYF
TRBV4-1	TRBJ1-2	CASSPRDRAQYGYTF
TRBV11-1	TRBJ2-7	CASSLRPGSTDEQYF
TRBV3-1	TRBJ2-1	CASSQWTSGYNEQFF
TRBV6-5	TRBJ2-1	CASSGLIGSEQFF
TRBV29-1	TRBJ1-1	CSVGKGGSEAFF
TRBV6-5	TRBJ2-1	CASSLLAGEGNEQFF
TRBV18	TRBJ2-7	CASSPAGTGTFSYEQYF
TRBV4-1	TRBJ1-1	CASSQEGGGNGEAFF
TRBV7-9	TRBJ2-7	CASSFDQSQGEQYF
TRBV5-1	TRBJ2-2	CASSFVTSTSTGELFF
TRBV5-6	TRBJ2-7	CASRPLAGGPYEQYF
TRBV7-9	TRBJ2-7	CASVGQLYEQYF
TRBV6-1	TRBJ2-7	CASRVSTSYEQYF
TRBV12-3/TRBV12-4	TRBJ2-7	CASSPYGDLSYEQYF
TRBV7-8	TRBJ2-3	CASSPGDDTDTQYF
TRBV28	TRBJ2-3	CASSFNDGAGTDTQYF
TRBV7-6	TRBJ1-4	CASSFPTRTGSEKLFF
TRBV15	TRBJ2-3	CATSTSLAGGWDTQYF
TRBV20-1	TRBJ2-4	CSAKGLGDLEDIQYF
TRBV18	TRBJ2-3	CASSPVAGGTDTQYF
TRBV29-1	TRBJ2-5	CSGRDKFQETQYF
TRBV12-3/TRBV12-4	TRBJ2-1	CASSLVKLATNEQFF